The T cell receptor (beta chain) described here comes from a study of metastatic and nonmetastatic thyroid tumors. Overall study context: The study looked at repertoires side by side in blood and in tumor or nodule tissue from malignant and benign thyroid patients.

TCRdb reanalyzed the PCR reads via MiXCR. The data hold about 20,000 clones, with roughly a sixth observed a single time. This clone was counted many times. Its antigen remains unknown. All patients were untreated before thyroid surgery. Overall study findings and caveats: Malignant thyroid tumors reportedly exceeded benign nodules significantly in TCR beta diversity, with the difference appearing in blood and tumor.

Sequenced: blood. The source is a female donor with papillary thyroid cancer or a benign thyroid nodule (not recorded which). Some clones in this sample may be carry-over from other donors' samples.

In DNA, the CDR3 is TGTGCCAGCAGTGAGGGACTCGGGGGCTACGAGCAGTACTTC. Translated: CASSEGLGGYEQYF. The V gene is TRBV6-1, the J gene TRBJ2-7, with TRBD2 as a possible D gene (6 bases). Germline V gene data show CDR1 as MNHNS and CDR2 as SASEGT. This CDR3 is 14 amino acids long. V lost 3 bases and J 3 bases, leaving 12 bases between the germline ends.